The next 15 T cell receptor beta chains were all read from a single sample in a study of blood T cells in healthy people across ages. It was with a sample-barcoded 5' primer and a J-beta primer mix that a second PCR of roughly 6 to 12 cycles was run. TCRdb used MiXCR to reprocess the 5' RACE reads, holding one entry per CDR3 protein. The table shows about 560,000 distinct CDR3 sequences, with about 27% occurring only once. This sample also appeared in a second study, on T cells of mothers and their children.

The specimen sequenced was blood. Receptor source: a boy between 2 and 10 years old in good health.

The genes are TRBV20-1 and TRBJ2-1; D gene unclear. This CDR3 spans 11 amino acids. V was shortened by 0 bases and J by 12 bases, with 9 bases between the two germline ends. Germline V lookup: CDR1 DFQATT, CDR2 SNEGSKA (reference sequence). The CDR3 DNA reads as TGCAGTGCTAGAGAGGGGATTCGGCAGTTCTTC. Amino acids: CSAREGIRQFF.

This clonotype was seen a few times. V gene TRBV20-1 combines with J gene TRBJ1-4; TRBD1 is a possible D gene (5 bases). The V and J ends lost 3 bases and 0 bases respectively, with 8 bases between them. Germline V lookup: CDR1 DFQATT, CDR2 SNEGSKA (reference sequence). This CDR3 spans 14 amino acids. The CDR3 region is CSARGGSTNEKLFF. The CDR3 DNA is TGCAGTGCTAGGGGGGGTTCAACTAATGAAAAACTGTTTTTT.

The chain employs TRBV7-9 and TRBJ2-4, with TRBD1 as a possible D gene (6 bases). With 1 base removed from V and 7 bases from J, the gap between germline ends came to 14 bases. Germline V gives CDR1 SEHNR, CDR2 FQNEAQ (reference sequence). CDR3 length: 15 residues. This CDR3 reads CASSLVTTGSNIQYF. The CDR3 coding sequence is TGTGCCAGCAGCTTAGTGACCACAGGGAGTAACATTCAGTACTTC.

This clonotype was counted between two and nine times. The chain couples TRBV10-3 to TRBJ2-1; 11 positions match TRBD2. Germline-derived CDR1 and CDR2 are ENHRY and SYGVKD. The CDR3 sequence is 14 residues long. Germline trimming cut 7 bases from V and 6 bases from J; bases unmatched to any gene: 5. The chain's CDR3 is CAINRLAGGNEQFF. CDR3 DNA sequence: TGTGCCATCAATCGGCTAGCGGGGGGCAATGAGCAGTTCTTC.

J is TRBJ2-1 and V is TRBV27; D is ambiguous. This CDR3 has 15 amino acids. Between the trimmed V and J ends, which lost 1 base and 4 bases, there was a span of 11 bases. Germline CDR1 reads MNHEY; CDR2 reads SMNVEV (reference sequence). CDR3 coding DNA: TGTGCCAGCAGTTTATTAGCCCACCTTTACAATGAGCAGTTCTTC. This sequence encodes CASSLLAHLYNEQFF.

The V and J genes are TRBV6-6 and TRBJ2-5, with 8 bases that match TRBD2. The better agreement between TRBJ2-1 and the DNA end casts doubt on the J call. CDR1 MNHNY and CDR2 SVGAGI come from the germline V gene (reference sequence). The CDR3 consists of 15 residues. CDR3 sequence (DNA): TGTGCCAGCAGGCCACCGGGACTAGTGGGCAATGAGCAGTTCTTC. It translates to CASRPPGLVGNEQFF.

V usage is TRBV2 and J usage is TRBJ2-5; D is unclear. The CDR3 contains 13 residues. Germline CDR1 SNHLY, CDR2 FYNNEI. Trimming removed 4 bases from V and 5 bases from J, with 11 bases in between. For the CDR3, the DNA is TGTGCCAGCAGTGGAGCTTCGATGGAGACCCAGTACTTC. Encoded protein: CASSGASMETQYF.

In its sample, this clonotype was seen many times. This chain links TRBV7-2 with TRBJ2-3; 12 bases align to TRBD2. In germline, CDR1 is SGHTA, CDR2 FQGNSA. V gave up 8 bases and J gave up 1 base; unmatched junction bases: 7. The CDR3 contains 16 residues. The CDR3 sequence: CASSPRLAGGTDTQYF. The CDR3 coding sequence is TGTGCCAGCTCACCACGACTAGCGGGGGGCACAGATACGCAGTATTTT. The full variable domain, in which reference TRBV7-2 and TRBJ2-3 provide the parts outside the CDR3, is GAGVSQSPSNKVTEKGKDVELRCDPISGHTALYWYRQSLGQGLEFLIYFQGNSAPDKSGLPSDRFSAERTGGSVSTLTIQRTQQEDSAVYLCASSPRLAGGTDTQYFGPGTRLTVL.

The V gene is TRBV20-1, the J gene TRBJ1-5, with TRBD1 matching 9 bases. CDR1 and CDR2 (germline): DFQATT, SNEGSKA (reference sequence). The trim removed 5 bases at V and 4 bases at J, leaving 9 bases unmatched. This CDR3 is 15 amino acids long. CDR3 loop: CSAEVGTGFNQPQHF. The CDR3 DNA is TGCAGTGCTGAGGTGGGGACAGGGTTTAATCAGCCCCAGCATTTT.

This chain connects TRBV6-4 to TRBJ1-6; maybe TRBD1 (5 bases). Per germline, CDR1 MRHNA and CDR2 SNTAGT. V shed 9 bases and J shed 6 bases, with 18 bases lying between them. CDR3 length: 15 residues. The CDR3 DNA reads TGTGCCAGTGCCAGGGAGGGAGGATCTAATTCACCCCTCCACTTT. This codes for CASAREGGSNSPLHF.

In this sample, this clonotype turned up a few times. The chain joins TRBV7-2 to TRBJ2-1; 13 bases map to TRBD2. The junction had 11 bases not matched to a gene; V was cut back by 5 bases and J by 7 bases. The CDR3 is 17 amino acids. CDR1 and CDR2 from the germline V gene are SGHTA and FQGNSA. CDR3 residues: CASSLRTSGGRANEQFF. The CDR3 DNA is TGTGCCAGCAGCCTCCGGACTAGCGGGGGTAGGGCTAATGAGCAGTTCTTC.

The chain joins TRBV29-1 to TRBJ2-6; D not certain. The V end was cut by 0 bases, the J end by 1 base, with 10 bases between. Per the germline V gene, CDR1 is SQVTM and CDR2 is ANQGSEA. The CDR3 runs to 16 residues. Here the CDR3 reads CSVEDIVGSGANVLTF. In DNA form, the CDR3 reads TGCAGCGTTGAAGATATTGTGGGTTCTGGGGCCAACGTCCTGACTTTC.

This chain links TRBV3-1 with TRBJ2-1, with 7 bases aligning to TRBD2. Germline assignment: CDR1 LGHDT and CDR2 YNNKEL (reference sequence). This CDR3 contains 16 residues. The trim removed 3 bases at V and 6 bases at J, leaving 11 bases unmatched. The CDR3: CASSHSTSRLSNEQFF. CDR3 sequence (DNA): TGTGCCAGCAGCCATTCGACTAGCCGCCTCTCCAATGAGCAGTTCTTC.

This clonotype occurred a few times. The chain uses TRBV7-9 and TRBJ2-5, with D unresolved. The CDR3 extends over 13 amino acids. V was pared by 5 bases and J by 4 bases, with 11 bases between. From germline, CDR1 is SEHNR and CDR2 FQNEAQ (reference sequence). The CDR3 nucleotides read TGTGCCAGCAGCCCGGTTCAGAGAGAGACCCAGTACTTC. This gives the protein CASSPVQRETQYF.

The chain employs TRBV7-2 and TRBJ2-7; 8 bases line up with TRBD1. With 3 bases clipped from V and 4 bases from J, the junction kept 5 bases outside the gene matches. CDR3 length: 14 residues. Germline V CDR1 and CDR2: SGHTA, FQGNSA. DNA for the CDR3: TGTGCCAGCAGCTTTCGCAGGGGGCAGTACGAGCAGTACTTC. Translation gives CASSFRRGQYEQYF.